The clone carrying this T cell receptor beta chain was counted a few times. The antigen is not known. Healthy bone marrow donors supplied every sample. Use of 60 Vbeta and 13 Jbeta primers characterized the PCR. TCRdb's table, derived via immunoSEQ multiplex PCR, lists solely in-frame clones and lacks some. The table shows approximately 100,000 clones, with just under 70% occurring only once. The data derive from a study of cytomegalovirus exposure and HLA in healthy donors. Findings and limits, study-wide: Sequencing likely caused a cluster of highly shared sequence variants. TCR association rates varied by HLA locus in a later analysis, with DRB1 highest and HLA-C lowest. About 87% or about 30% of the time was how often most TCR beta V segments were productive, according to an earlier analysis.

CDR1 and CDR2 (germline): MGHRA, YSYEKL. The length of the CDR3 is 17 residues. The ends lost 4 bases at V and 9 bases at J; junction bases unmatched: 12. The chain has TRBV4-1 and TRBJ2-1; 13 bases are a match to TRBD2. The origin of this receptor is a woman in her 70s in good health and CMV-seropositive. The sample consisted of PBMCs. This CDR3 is CASSPGTSGALLREQFF. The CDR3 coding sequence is TGCGCCAGCAGCCCGGGGACTAGCGGGGCCCTTCTGCGTGAGCAGTTCTTC.